The 17 T cell receptor beta chains presented below share a single source sample, sequenced in a study of shared clonotypes between healthy human individuals. Data came from immunoSEQ multiplex PCR; TCRdb stores just in-frame clones and leaves some out. The profile shows about 2.3 million clones, more than 80% of them singletons. Sample: naive CD4+ T cells from PBMCs. Specified subset: CD45RA+ positively selected. All receptors come from a young man in good health. Some clones in this sample may be carry-over from other donors' samples.

V and J are TRBV28 and TRBJ2-7; 7 bases fit TRBD1. Germline CDR1 reads MDHEN; CDR2 reads SYDVKM. The J segment lost 5 bases and the V segment lost 6 bases, leaving 7 bases of the junction unmatched. The CDR3 length is 13 residues. In DNA form, the CDR3 reads TGTGCCAGCAGATACAGGGGCCGGGACGAGCAGTACTTC. Amino acids: CASRYRGRDEQYF.

J is TRBJ2-7 and V is TRBV18, with 7 nucleotides matching TRBD1. CDR1 KGHSH and CDR2 LQKENI come from the germline V gene. V was clipped by 1 base and J by 5 bases; unmatched bases: 8. The CDR3 loop spans 15 amino acids. The CDR3 sequence is CASSPRGQQQNEQYF. The CDR3 DNA reads TGTGCCAGCTCACCACGGGGACAGCAGCAGAACGAGCAGTACTTC.

Points on this clone: Other DNA sequences in the sample encode the same CDR3. This rearrangement joins TRBV18 to TRBJ1-2, with D possibly TRBD1 on 5 matching bases. This CDR3 comprises 13 residues. V was clipped by 3 bases and J by 4 bases, with 9 bases between them. Germline loops: CDR1 KGHSH, CDR2 LQKENI. The CDR3 spells CASSPGTGYGYTF. The CDR3 DNA follows: TGTGCCAGCTCACCCGGGACGGGCTATGGCTACACCTTC. The full variable domain, completed using reference TRBV18 and TRBJ1-2, is NAGVMQNPRHLVRRRGQEARLRCSPMKGHSHVYWYRQLPEEGLKFMVYLQKENIIDESGMPKERFSAEFPKEGPSILRIQQVVRGDSAAYFCASSPGTGYGYTFGSGTRLTVV.

This chain links TRBV19 with TRBJ2-2, with 8 bases matching TRBD1. The CDR3 extends over 16 amino acids. V lost 9 bases to trimming and J lost 1 base; unmatched junction nucleotides: 10. The germline gives CDR1 LNHDA, CDR2 SQIVND (reference sequence). The CDR3 loop is CASLPPGTGNTGELFF. The CDR3 DNA sequence: TGTGCCAGCCTTCCCCCCGGGACAGGGAACACCGGGGAGCTGTTTTTT.

V usage is TRBV5-1 and J usage is TRBJ1-1; D ambiguous. Trimming left V 4 bases short and J 4 bases short, with 11 bases between. The CDR3 contains 13 residues. Germline V gives CDR1 SGHRS, CDR2 YFSETQ. The CDR3 sequence: CASSLTPLTEAFF. CDR3 in DNA: TGCGCCAGCAGCCTAACCCCCCTCACTGAAGCTTTCTTT.

This chain joins TRBV28 and TRBJ1-1; TRBD1 might be the D (5 bases). The CDR3 runs 12 residues. In germline, CDR1 is MDHEN, CDR2 SYDVKM. V lost 7 bases, J lost 11 bases, and 17 bases lay in between. The CDR3 sequence: CASTPTAGGAFF. For the CDR3, the DNA is TGTGCCAGCACCCCGACAGCGGGAGGCGCTTTCTTT.

This clone was observed once. CDR3 nucleotides: TGTGCCAGCAGCATTGGGACTAGCGGGATCGATGAGCAGTTCTTC. This codes for CASSIGTSGIDEQFF. V is TRBV11-2 and J is TRBJ2-1; 13 bases are shared with TRBD2. The CDR3 has 15 amino acids. Looked up from germline, CDR1 is SGHAT and CDR2 is FQNNGV. Unmatched junction bases numbered 6, after V lost 5 bases and J lost 8 bases. Full variable domain (rest looked up from reference TRBV11-2 and TRBJ2-1): EAGVAQSPRYKIIEKRQSVAFWCNPISGHATLYWYQQILGQGPKLLIQFQNNGVVDDSQLPKDRFSAERLKGVDSTLKIQPAKLEDSAVYLCASSIGTSGIDEQFFGPGTRLTVL.

Remarks on this clone: This same CDR3 is encoded by further DNA sequences in the sample. The chain couples TRBV29-1 to TRBJ2-6; no clear D gene. The CDR3 sequence is 12 residues long. Germline assignment: CDR1 SQVTM and CDR2 ANQGSEA. V was clipped by 4 bases and J by 2 bases, with 3 bases between them. CDR3 nucleotides: TGCAGCGTTGTAACTGGGGCCAACGTCCTGACTTTC. Translation: CSVVTGANVLTF.

The chain joins TRBV2 to TRBJ2-1; D is perhaps TRBD1 (6 bases). The V gene lost 6 bases and the J gene lost 0 bases, with 12 bases spanning the gap. The CDR3 is made up of 15 amino acids. The germline gives CDR1 SNHLY, CDR2 FYNNEI. CDR3 sequence reads: CASRDNRVSYNEQFF. The CDR3 DNA follows: TGTGCCAGCAGGGACAACAGGGTCTCCTACAATGAGCAGTTCTTC.

The chain is built from TRBV7-3 and TRBJ2-1; D uncertain. The germline V gene encodes CDR1 SGHTA and CDR2 FQGTGA. Trimming took 5 bases from V and 5 from J, leaving 13 bases between them. The length of the CDR3 is 14 residues. The DNA of the CDR3 is TGTGCCAGCAGCCCCCAGTTTGGGGACAATGAGCAGTTCTTC. It encodes CASSPQFGDNEQFF.

The V and J genes are TRBV28 and TRBJ1-5; 8 bases fit TRBD1. From germline, CDR1 is MDHEN and CDR2 SYDVKM. The CDR3 length is 16 residues. V shed 7 bases, J shed 7 bases, and the junction held 15 bases outside the gene matches. The CDR3 sequence is CASNQRAGGKVQPQHF. In DNA, the CDR3 is TGTGCCAGCAATCAACGGGCAGGGGGCAAGGTACAGCCCCAGCATTTT.

The DNA for the CDR3 is TGTGCCAGCAGTGCTGTCCGGGACGAGATGAACACCGGGGAGCTGTTTTTT. Translating it yields CASSAVRDEMNTGELFF. The gene calls are TRBV6-1 and TRBJ2-2, with D possibly called TRBD1 or TRBD2 (5 bases each). V was pared by 4 bases and J by 1 base, with 16 bases between. Germline V gives CDR1 MNHNS, CDR2 SASEGT. This CDR3 is built from 17 residues.

The chain uses TRBV10-3 and TRBJ1-5, with TRBD1 identical over 9 bases. The V segment lost 10 bases and the J segment 5 bases; nucleotides outside the gene matches: 6. Germline values: CDR1 ENHRY, CDR2 SYGVKD. The length of the CDR3 is 13 residues. CDR3 in amino acids: CATRQGVDQPQHF. CDR3 DNA sequence: TGTGCCACCAGACAGGGGGTCGATCAGCCCCAGCATTTT.

On this clone itself: The sample has other DNA sequences that encode this CDR3 too. The V and J genes are TRBV7-3 and TRBJ2-2; D gene ambiguous. Trimming left V 2 bases short and J 4 bases short, with 5 bases between. Germline V gene data show CDR1 as SGHTA and CDR2 as FQGTGA. The CDR3 totals 13 residues. The CDR3 here is CASSLARTGELFF. CDR3 coding DNA: TGTGCCAGCAGCTTAGCTCGCACCGGGGAGCTGTTTTTT.

This clone was counted a few times. The J gene is TRBJ2-3, the V gene TRBV9; 8 nucleotides align to TRBD2. V trimming: 1 base; J trimming: 6 bases; junction bases outside the gene matches: 4. Germline-derived CDR1 and CDR2 are SGDLS and YYNGEE. This CDR3 region has 14 residues. This CDR3 reads CASSVRGLDDTQYF. The CDR3 DNA sequence: TGTGCCAGCAGCGTAAGGGGACTAGATGATACGCAGTATTTT. The variable domain in full, with the rest retrieved from reference TRBV9 and TRBJ2-3, is DSGVTQTPKHLITATGQRVTLRCSPRSGDLSVYWYQQSLDQGLQFLIQYYNGEERAKGNILERFSAQQFPDLHSELNLSSLELGDSALYFCASSVRGLDDTQYFGPGTRLTVL.

The chain carries TRBV28 and TRBJ1-2, with D tentatively TRBD1 (5 bases). The CDR3 is 14 amino acids. Germline V lookup: CDR1 MDHEN, CDR2 SYDVKM. With 8 bases removed from V and 7 bases from J, the gap between germline ends came to 20 bases. The CDR3 bases are TGTGCCAGCGGAAGGGGTGATCTCGGTGGTGGCTACACCTTC. Its protein product is CASGRGDLGGGYTF.

Concerning this clone: This sample also contains other DNA sequences that code for the same CDR3. The chain employs TRBV18 and TRBJ2-3; 10 nucleotides match TRBD2. Per germline, CDR1 KGHSH and CDR2 LQKENI. CDR3 length: 16 amino acids. V was pared by 0 bases and J by 1 base, with 1 base of the junction left unmatched. The CDR3 DNA follows: TGTGCCAGCTCACCACCCGGGACTAGCGGCACAGATACGCAGTATTTT. This encodes CASSPPGTSGTDTQYF. The complete variable domain, with remaining parts taken from reference TRBV18 and TRBJ2-3, reads NAGVMQNPRHLVRRRGQEARLRCSPMKGHSHVYWYRQLPEEGLKFMVYLQKENIIDESGMPKERFSAEFPKEGPSILRIQQVVRGDSAAYFCASSPPGTSGTDTQYFGPGTRLTVL.